A selection of T cell receptor beta chains follows, all from one sample in a study of blood T cell repertoires in COVID-19. TCRdb's copy holds only in-frame clones and misses some; the assay was immunoSEQ multiplex PCR. The data show tens of thousands of clones, almost 85% seen once. What was sequenced was peripheral blood. These receptors originate from a man older than 75 with acute or convalescent COVID-19. Each CDR3 is given with its conserved first and last residue. D genes are given only for firm matches. Size is omitted from some rows. Given values are once, few, many or a class for expanded clones.

NA,TRBV5-4,TRBJ2-7,NA,CASSSPGTLTYEQYF,TGTGCCAGCAGCTCACCCGGGACACTCACCTACGAGCAGTACTTC
TRBD1,TRBV7-8,TRBJ2-7,NA,CASSSDRVPYEQYF,TGTGCCAGCAGCTCTGACAGGGTCCCTTACGAGCAGTACTTC
NA,TRBV3-1/TRBV3-2,TRBJ2-7,NA,CASSQASDFGYEQYF,TGTGCCAGCAGCCAAGCAAGTGACTTCGGCTACGAGCAGTACTTC
TRBD1,TRBV7-7,TRBJ2-2,NA,CASSFASGQGARGTGELFF,TGTGCTAGCAGCTTTGCCTCAGGACAGGGGGCAAGGGGGACCGGGGAGCTGTTTTTT
TRBD1,TRBV3-1/TRBV3-2,TRBJ2-1,NA,CASSQGQGASNEQFF,TGTGCCAGCAGCCAGGGACAGGGGGCATCCAATGAGCAGTTCTTC
TRBD1,TRBV11-2,TRBJ1-6,NA,CASSDLRTGLKNSPLHF,TGTGCCAGCAGCGATCTCCGGACAGGTTTGAAGAATTCACCCCTCCACTTT
TRBD2,TRBV18,TRBJ2-5,NA,CASSPGRGKETQYF,TGTGCCAGCTCACCGGGGCGGGGGAAAGAGACCCAGTACTTC
TRBD2,TRBV7-9,TRBJ2-4,once,CASSLALAGVNIQYF,TGTGCCAGCAGCTTAGCACTAGCGGGCGTAAACATTCAGTACTTC
NA,TRBV6-5,TRBJ1-1,NA,CASSQIRLNTEAFF,TGTGCCAGCAGCCAGATCAGGTTGAACACTGAAGCTTTCTTT
NA,TRBV28,TRBJ1-1,NA,CASSSPGLYTEAFF,TGTGCCAGCAGTTCTCCCGGTCTGTACACTGAAGCTTTCTTT
NA,TRBV6-1,TRBJ1-2,NA,CASSEADGVYGYTF,TGTGCCAGCAGTGAAGCGGACGGGGTTTATGGCTACACCTTC
NA,TRBV6-5,TRBJ1-1,NA,CASELEWGMNTEAFF,TGTGCCAGCGAGCTGGAATGGGGCATGAACACTGAAGCTTTCTTT
TRBD1,TRBV6-1,TRBJ1-2,NA,CASSEIQGADYGYTF,TGTGCCAGCAGTGAAATCCAGGGGGCTGACTATGGCTACACCTTC